The next 14 T cell receptor beta chains were all read from a single sample in a study of blood T cell repertoires in COVID-19 (dated by TCRdb to 2020 to 2021). To prepare the library, the immunoSEQ multiplex PCR assay was applied. TCRdb retrieved this table from immuneACCESS and kept in-frame rearrangements only. Not all clones are present; in checked studies, unresolved V genes account for under half, and no reason is known for the remainder. The sample records tens of thousands of clones, 86% of which are singletons. Approximately 4.4% of the sample is held by the ten biggest clonotypes. Sequencing input: peripheral blood. These receptors came from a man aged 50-60 years with active or convalescent COVID-19.

V is TRBV10-3 and J is TRBJ2-3; 7 nucleotides agree with TRBD2. The CDR3 is made up of 12 amino acids. In germline, CDR1 is ENHRY, CDR2 SYGVKD. V lost 10 bases to trimming and J lost 4 bases; unmatched junction nucleotides: 5. This chain's CDR3 is CATERDSDTQYF. In DNA, the CDR3 is TGTGCCACCGAGCGGGATTCAGATACGCAGTATTTT.

The chain is built from TRBV7-9 and TRBJ2-4, with 12 bases matching TRBD1. The CDR3 runs to 18 residues. Germline lookup yields CDR1 SEHNR and CDR2 FQNEAQ (reference sequence). Trimming cost V 5 bases and J 2 bases; bases outside gene matches: 10. The CDR3 DNA reads as TGTGCCAGCAGCGAGAGGTGGGGACAGGGGGCCACCAAAAACATTCAGTACTTC. It translates to CASSERWGQGATKNIQYF.

The sample holds one count of this clone. The V call is TRBV21-1, the J call TRBJ2-3; the table's D call TRBD2 went unverified against the DNA. TRBV21-1 is assigned pseudogene status. This CDR3 has 15 amino acids. The CDR3 protein is CASSIPSGGGDTQYF. CDR3 DNA sequence: TGTGCCAGCAGCATCCCCAGCGGGGGCGGGGATACGCAGTATTTT.

This clone was picked up many times. The chain links TRBV5-6 to TRBJ2-7; the D gene is possibly TRBD2 (6 bases). CDR1 and CDR2 (germline): SGHDT, YYEEEE. V was cut by 5 bases and J by 5 bases, with 14 bases left in between. This CDR3 spans 13 amino acids. Here the CDR3 reads CASSPAGGNEQYF. The CDR3 DNA reads as TGTGCCAGCAGTCCGGCGGGCGGGAACGAGCAGTACTTC.

This chain connects TRBV6-5 to TRBJ1-6; D is unclear. Germline V lookup: CDR1 MNHEY, CDR2 SVGAGI. This CDR3 is 13 amino acids long. The ends were cut back, 6 bases at V and 10 bases at J, with 13 bases in the middle. Here the CDR3 reads CASRNPGGSPLHF. The CDR3 coding sequence is TGTGCCAGCAGGAACCCAGGAGGGTCACCCCTCCACTTT.

The J gene is TRBJ1-1, the V gene TRBV29-1, with no clear D. Germline values: CDR1 SQVTM, CDR2 ANQGSEA. This CDR3 has 13 amino acids. Trimming took 5 bases from V and 6 from J, leaving 16 bases between them. In DNA form, the CDR3 reads TGCAGCGTTCTCGACGATAGGGAGGCTGAAGCTTTCTTT. Its protein is CSVLDDREAEAFF.

The table lists this clone with a count of one. J is TRBJ1-1 and V is TRBV18; no clear D. The germline V and J ends were trimmed by 3 bases and 5 bases, with 7 bases remaining between them. CDR1 is KGHSH, CDR2 LQKENI, per germline. The CDR3 spans 12 residues. Here the CDR3 DNA reads TGTGCCAGCTCACCCCGGGAAACTGAAGCTTTCTTT. Protein sequence: CASSPRETEAFF.

DNA for the CDR3: TGTGCCAGCAGTCTTCAACCGGGACAGGGTCTAAAACTGTTTTTT. Protein sequence: CASSLQPGQGLKLFF. This chain joins TRBV27 and TRBJ1-4; TRBD1 aligns across 9 bases. Germline V gives CDR1 MNHEY, CDR2 SMNVEV (reference sequence). CDR3 length: 15 amino acids. Losses at the gene ends were 5 bases for V and 10 bases for J; bases not matched to a gene: 11.

The rearrangement joins TRBV5-1 to TRBJ2-5; D might be TRBD2 (5 bases). V was clipped by 5 bases and J by 4 bases, with 9 bases between them. This CDR3 region has 12 residues. Germline lookup yields CDR1 SGHRS and CDR2 YFSETQ. In DNA form, the CDR3 reads TGCGCCAGCAGTTTTGAGGGAGAGACCCAGTACTTC. Amino acids: CASSFEGETQYF.

The rearrangement joins TRBV28 to TRBJ2-7; TRBD1 matches at 9 bases. V gave up 5 bases and J gave up 1 base; unmatched junction bases: 6. The length of the CDR3 is 15 residues. Germline V CDR1 and CDR2: MDHEN, SYDVKM. CDR3: CASSPPGTGSYEQYV. Here the CDR3 DNA reads TGTGCCAGCAGTCCACCCGGGACAGGGTCCTACGAGCAGTACGTC.

The J gene is TRBJ2-1, the V gene TRBV18; no reliable D call. Germline CDR1 KGHSH, CDR2 LQKENI. This CDR3 is built from 16 residues. The V gene lost 0 bases and the J gene lost 3 bases, with 12 bases spanning the gap. CDR3 protein: CASSPPSQLLYNEQFF. CDR3 coding DNA: TGTGCCAGCTCACCACCAAGTCAACTGCTCTACAATGAGCAGTTCTTC. Full variable domain (remainder filled in from reference TRBV18 and TRBJ2-1): NAGVMQNPRHLVRRRGQEARLRCSPMKGHSHVYWYRQLPEEGLKFMVYLQKENIIDESGMPKERFSAEFPKEGPSILRIQQVVRGDSAAYFCASSPPSQLLYNEQFFGPGTRLTVL.

The rearrangement links TRBV10-2 to TRBJ2-1; no firm D call. The CDR3 totals 11 residues. Per the germline V gene, CDR1 is WSHSY and CDR2 is SAAADI. The V and J ends lost 5 bases and 10 bases respectively, with 9 bases between them. CDR3 nucleotides: TGCGCCAGCAGTTTTGACACGGAGCAGTTCTTC. Translation: CASSFDTEQFF.

CDR3 residues: CASSLIGIATNEKLFF. In DNA form, the CDR3 reads TGTGCCAGCAGCTTAATCGGGATTGCAACTAATGAAAAACTGTTTTTT. The chain carries TRBV7-2 and TRBJ1-4; no clear D. This CDR3 has 16 residues. Germline CDR1 is SGHTA and CDR2 is FQGNSA. The germline V and J ends were trimmed by 2 bases and 0 bases, with 10 bases remaining between them.

This clone is a singleton in its sample. This specimen includes other DNA sequences encoding the same CDR3. The chain is built from TRBV20-1 and TRBJ2-5, with D unresolved. This CDR3 spans 10 amino acids. Trimming removed 6 bases at V and 4 bases at J, with 6 bases between. CDR1 DFQATT and CDR2 SNEGSKA come from the germline V gene (reference sequence). Here the CDR3 reads CSARRETQYF. CDR3 coding DNA: TGCAGTGCGCGGAGAGAGACCCAGTACTTC.